A selection of T cell receptor beta chains follows, all from one sample in a study of T cells in tumors after PD-1 blockade. TCRdb's table, derived via immunoSEQ multiplex PCR, lists solely in-frame clones and lacks some. The repertoire holds 60,000 to 65,000 clones, with around 72% as singletons. The sequencing used PBMCs, collected after anti-PD-1 treatment. Receptors were obtained from a human donor with basal cell carcinoma. The CDR3 runs from the conserved cysteine through the conserved F or W. Not all rows give a size; the values are once, few, many and, for expanded clones, a class.

size,J,V,CDR3
NA,TRBJ2-3,TRBV21-1,CASSKERTGSTDTQYF
NA,TRBJ2-1,TRBV24-1,CATSDFDEQFF
NA,TRBJ2-1,TRBV6-6,CASSLGGEQFF
NA,TRBJ1-2,TRBV28,CASYPGQRVDGYTF
NA,TRBJ2-7,TRBV5-8,CASSSNRDTSSYEQYF
NA,TRBJ1-6,TRBV19,CASRGGSSYNSPLHF
NA,TRBJ1-6,TRBV6-6,CASSAPRVFSPLHF
NA,TRBJ2-7,TRBV6-5,CASKDPGQGAEQYF
few,TRBJ2-5,TRBV18,CASLGLNQETQYF
once,TRBJ2-3,TRBV5-4,CASSGGGNTDTQYF
few,TRBJ1-2,TRBV29-1,CSVREGFYGYTF
once,TRBJ2-1,TRBV7-6,CASSLIAGGREQFF
NA,TRBJ2-1,TRBV5-1,CASSKGQSGNEQFF
NA,TRBJ1-3,TRBV7-2,CASSLKVAGNTIYF
NA,TRBJ2-2,TRBV11-3,CASSHRLVLNTGELFF
NA,TRBJ2-1,TRBV7-2,CASQEGAYNEQFF
NA,TRBJ2-7,TRBV27,CASSFRQGYEQYF
NA,TRBJ1-5,TRBV6-6,CASSPTRGANQPQHF
NA,TRBJ1-1,TRBV7-6,CASRPQGGTEAFF
NA,TRBJ2-7,TRBV2,CASSVAHEQYF
once,TRBJ2-7,TRBV6-5,CASSRSQTIEQYF
NA,TRBJ2-7,TRBV19,CASSISGGASYEQYF
NA,TRBJ1-2,TRBV24-1,CATSDGPEYGYTF
NA,TRBJ1-3,TRBV10-3,CAISVAGLSGNTIYF
NA,TRBJ2-7,TRBV18,CASSPTGGTGTYEQYF
NA,TRBJ1-1,TRBV24-1,CATSDHIGRAFF
NA,TRBJ2-5,TRBV5-6,CASSLEAGGGETQYF
NA,TRBJ1-4,TRBV9,CASSGSREASTNEKLFF
NA,TRBJ1-2,TRBV10-3,CAISESRDGSPNYGYTF
NA,TRBJ1-6,TRBV2,CASSRGLFNSPLHF
NA,TRBJ2-7,TRBV15,CATSSHIGTGSYEQYF
few,TRBJ2-3,TRBV5-6,CASSPQGHLTDTQYF
NA,TRBJ2-7,TRBV20-1,CSASGDRGREQYF
NA,TRBJ2-1,TRBV4-2,CASSLSGSSGGADEQFF
NA,TRBJ2-2,TRBV2,CASSSSALTGELFF
NA,TRBJ2-1,TRBV7-6,CASSRKRGAANEQFF
NA,TRBJ1-1,TRBV7-6,CASSSQGVNEAFF
NA,TRBJ2-5,TRBV7-2,CASSQGLAVETQYF
few,TRBJ1-5,TRBV3-1/TRBV3-2,CASSYELGPQHF
NA,TRBJ2-3,TRBV5-1,CASSWGTSTDTQYF
NA,TRBJ2-2,TRBV7-9,CASSLAMTGANTGELFF